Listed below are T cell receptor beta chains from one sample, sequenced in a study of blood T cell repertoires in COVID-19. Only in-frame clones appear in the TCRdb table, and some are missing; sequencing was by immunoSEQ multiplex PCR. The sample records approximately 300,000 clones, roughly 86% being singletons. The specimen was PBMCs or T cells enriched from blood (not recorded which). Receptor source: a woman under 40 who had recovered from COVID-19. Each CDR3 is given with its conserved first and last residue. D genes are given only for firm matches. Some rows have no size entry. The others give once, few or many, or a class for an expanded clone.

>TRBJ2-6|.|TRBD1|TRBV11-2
CASSLQGKTGSWANVLTF
TGTGCCAGCAGCCTACAGGGGAAGACCGGCAGTTGGGCCAACGTCCTGACTTTC
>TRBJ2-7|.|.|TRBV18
CASSPTPDSYEQYF
TGTGCCAGCTCACCAACACCGGACAGCTACGAGCAGTACTTC
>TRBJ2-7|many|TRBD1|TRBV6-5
CASSRDRGHEQYF
TGTGCCAGCAGTAGGGACAGGGGCCACGAGCAGTACTTC
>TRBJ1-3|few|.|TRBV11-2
CASSRAGSGNTIYF
TGTGCCAGCAGTCGGGCAGGGTCTGGAAACACCATATATTTT
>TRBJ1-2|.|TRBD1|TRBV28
CATLNPGQGRGYTF
TGTGCCACCCTCAACCCGGGACAGGGAAGGGGCTACACCTTC
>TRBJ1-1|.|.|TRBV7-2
CASSREDSKAFF
TGTGCCAGCAGCCGTGAGGACAGCAAAGCTTTCTTT
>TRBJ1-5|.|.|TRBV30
CAWSLVGGGNQPQHF
TGTGCCTGGAGTTTAGTTGGGGGGGGCAATCAGCCCCAGCATTTT
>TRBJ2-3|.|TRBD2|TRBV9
CASSPGLAGFVTDTQYF
TGTGCCAGCAGCCCAGGACTAGCGGGGTTTGTCACAGATACGCAGTATTTT
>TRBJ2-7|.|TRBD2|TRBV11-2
CASSFPTSGIAEQYF
TGTGCCAGCAGCTTCCCCACTAGCGGGATTGCCGAGCAGTACTTC
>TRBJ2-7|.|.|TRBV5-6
CASRGASFYEQYF
TGTGCCAGCAGGGGGGCGTCCTTTTACGAGCAGTACTTC
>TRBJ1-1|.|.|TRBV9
CASSVGPTGGTEAFF
TGTGCCAGCAGCGTAGGCCCTACGGGAGGGACTGAAGCTTTCTTT
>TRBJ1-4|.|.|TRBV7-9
CASSLGSGFKNDEKLFF
TGTGCCAGCAGCTTAGGTTCAGGGTTTAAGAATGATGAAAAACTGTTTTTT
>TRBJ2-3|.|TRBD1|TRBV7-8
CASRATGSYTDTQYF
TGTGCCAGCAGGGCGACAGGGAGTTACACAGATACGCAGTATTTT
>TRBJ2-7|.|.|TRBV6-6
CASSYSTGTYEQYF
TGTGCCAGCAGTTACTCGACGGGGACCTACGAGCAGTACTTC
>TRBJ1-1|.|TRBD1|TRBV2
CASSERTGLNTEAFF
TGTGCCAGCAGTGAAAGGACAGGCCTGAACACTGAAGCTTTCTTT
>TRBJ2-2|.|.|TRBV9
CASQYNSGTGELFF
TGTGCCAGCCAATATAATAGCGGCACCGGGGAGCTGTTTTTT
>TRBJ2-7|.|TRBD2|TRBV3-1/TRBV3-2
CASTETSSSEQYF
TGTGCCAGCACCGAGACTAGCAGCAGCGAGCAGTACTTC
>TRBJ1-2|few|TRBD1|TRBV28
CASSLGTGPNYGYTF
TGTGCCAGCAGTCTAGGGACAGGGCCGAACTATGGCTACACCTTC
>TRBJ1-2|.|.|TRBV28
CASSLAAFGYTF
TGTGCCAGCAGCCTGGCGGCTTTTGGCTACACCTTC
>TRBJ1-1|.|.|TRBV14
CASSQAGEGTEAFF
TGTGCCAGCAGCCAGGCAGGGGAGGGGACTGAAGCTTTCTTT
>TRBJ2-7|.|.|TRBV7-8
CASSLVRVRYEQYF
TGTGCCAGCAGCTTAGTTCGGGTTAGGTACGAGCAGTACTTC
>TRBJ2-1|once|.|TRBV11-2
CASSLEVGRDNEQFF
TGTGCCAGCAGCTTAGAGGTAGGCAGGGACAATGAGCAGTTCTTC
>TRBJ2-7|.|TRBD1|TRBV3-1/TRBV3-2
CASSQPGTGSYEQYF
TGTGCCAGCAGCCAACCCGGGACAGGGTCCTACGAGCAGTACTTC
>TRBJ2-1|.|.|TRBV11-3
CASSLESTSSYNEQFF
TGTGCCAGCAGCTTAGAGTCCACAAGCTCCTACAATGAGCAGTTCTTC
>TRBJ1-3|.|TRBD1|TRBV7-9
CASSFRRGQATIYF
TGTGCCAGCAGCTTTCGGAGGGGGCAAGCCACCATATATTTT
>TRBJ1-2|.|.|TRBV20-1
CSARVSGGYTF
TGCAGTGCCCGGGTTTCGGGTGGCTACACCTTC
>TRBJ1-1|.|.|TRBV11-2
CASSTQGNTEAFF
TGTGCCAGCAGCACACAGGGGAACACTGAAGCTTTCTTT
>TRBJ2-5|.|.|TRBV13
CASSSEVGGETQYF
TGTGCCAGCAGCAGCGAGGTAGGAGGGGAGACCCAGTACTTC
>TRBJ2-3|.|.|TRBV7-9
CASSGLAGLSTDTQYF
TGTGCCAGCAGCGGCCTGGCGGGGCTCAGCACAGATACGCAGTATTTT
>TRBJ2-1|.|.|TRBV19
CASSILPPSAYNEQFF
TGTGCCAGTAGTATCTTACCCCCTAGCGCCTACAATGAGCAGTTCTTC
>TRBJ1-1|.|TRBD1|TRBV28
CASSTRTGIRWGTEAFF
TGTGCCAGCAGTACAAGGACAGGGATACGGTGGGGCACTGAAGCTTTCTTT
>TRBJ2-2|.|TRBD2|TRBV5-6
CASLAGPNTGELFF
TGTGCCAGCCTAGCGGGACCGAACACCGGGGAGCTGTTTTTT
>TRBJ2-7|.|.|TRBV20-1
CSVSAAYEQYF
TGCAGTGTAAGCGCGGCATACGAGCAGTACTTC
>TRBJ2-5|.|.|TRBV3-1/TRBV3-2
CASSQSFPQETQYF
TGTGCCAGCAGCCAGTCCTTTCCCCAAGAGACCCAGTACTTC
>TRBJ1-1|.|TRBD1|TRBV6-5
CASTLRDRRNTEAFF
TGTGCCAGCACCTTGAGGGACAGGAGGAACACTGAAGCTTTCTTT
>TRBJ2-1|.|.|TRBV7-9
CASSHRLSGVDSNEQFF
TGTGCCAGCAGCCACAGACTTTCGGGAGTGGATTCCAATGAGCAGTTCTTC
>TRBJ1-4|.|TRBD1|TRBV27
CASSLADRGPKLFF
TGTGCCAGCAGTTTAGCGGACAGGGGACCCAAACTGTTTTTT
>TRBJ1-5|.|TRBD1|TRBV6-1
CASSDLVQGAGNQPQHF
TGTGCCAGCAGTGATCTGGTACAGGGGGCTGGTAATCAGCCCCAGCATTTT
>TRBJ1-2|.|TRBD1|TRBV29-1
CSVDSDRAPFGYTF
TGCAGCGTCGATTCCGACAGGGCGCCGTTCGGCTACACCTTC
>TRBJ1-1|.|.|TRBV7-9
CASSYRSGDTEAFF
TGTGCCAGCAGCTACCGCAGCGGGGACACTGAAGCTTTCTTT
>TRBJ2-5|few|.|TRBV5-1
CASSLAGSQVETQYF
TGCGCCAGCAGCTTGGCCGGCAGCCAGGTAGAGACCCAGTACTTC
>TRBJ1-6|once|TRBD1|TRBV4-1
CASSQGRDRVPLSPLHF
TGCGCCAGCAGCCAAGGCCGGGACAGGGTCCCCCTTTCTCCCCTCCACTTT
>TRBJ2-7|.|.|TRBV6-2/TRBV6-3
CASSWASLEQYF
TGTGCCAGCAGTTGGGCGAGCCTGGAGCAGTACTTC
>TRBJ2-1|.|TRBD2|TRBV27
CASSSGLAGLYNEQFF
TGTGCCAGCAGCAGCGGACTAGCGGGACTCTACAATGAGCAGTTCTTC
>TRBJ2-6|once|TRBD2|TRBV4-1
CASRGGTAISGANVLTF
TGCGCCAGTCGCGGGGGTACAGCGATATCTGGGGCCAACGTCCTGACTTTC
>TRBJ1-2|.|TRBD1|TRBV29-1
CSVARQGASYGYTF
TGCAGCGTTGCTAGACAGGGGGCCAGCTATGGCTACACCTTC